This T cell receptor beta chain emerged from a study of T cells in Graves' hyperthyroidism and ophthalmopathy. The length of the CDR3 is 15 residues. CDR1 MNHEY and CDR2 SVGAGI come from the germline V gene. Trimming removed 2 bases at V and 0 bases at J, with 10 bases between. First hyperthyroidism diagnosis is when the blood sample was obtained, before any ophthalmopathy symptoms. Amplified TCR beta CDR3 regions derived from RNA transcripts. The HTBI primer set was used in a first-round RT-PCR of the TCR CDR3. TCRdb processed the multiplex PCR reads anew with MiXCR; each CDR3 protein has one entry. The table includes more than 350,000 distinct CDR3 sequences, 15% to 20% detected once.

This chain links TRBV6-5 with TRBJ1-1; D not resolved. The source is a woman in her 30s with Graves' hyperthyroidism that later progressed to Graves' ophthalmopathy. Sequences were obtained from blood. CDR3 nucleotides: TGTGCCAGCAGTTACGGTCCCACCGTGAACACTGAAGCTTTCTTT. It encodes CASSYGPTVNTEAFF.